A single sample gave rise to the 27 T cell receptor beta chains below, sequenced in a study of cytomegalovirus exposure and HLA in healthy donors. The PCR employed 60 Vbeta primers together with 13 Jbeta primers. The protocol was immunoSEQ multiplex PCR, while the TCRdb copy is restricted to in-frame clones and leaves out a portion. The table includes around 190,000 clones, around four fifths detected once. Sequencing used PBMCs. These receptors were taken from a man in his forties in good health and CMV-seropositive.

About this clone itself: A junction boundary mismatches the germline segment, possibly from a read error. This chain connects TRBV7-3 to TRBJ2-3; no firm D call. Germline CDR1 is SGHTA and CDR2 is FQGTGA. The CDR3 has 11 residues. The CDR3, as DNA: TGTTCCAGCAGCCCCGGGGATACGCAGTATTTT. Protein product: CSSSPGDTQYF.

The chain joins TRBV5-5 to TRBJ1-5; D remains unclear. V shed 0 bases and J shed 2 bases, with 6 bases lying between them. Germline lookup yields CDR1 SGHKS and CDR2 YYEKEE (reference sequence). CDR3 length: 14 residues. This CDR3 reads CASSLESGNQPQHF. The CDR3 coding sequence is TGTGCCAGCAGCTTGGAATCTGGCAATCAGCCCCAGCATTTT.

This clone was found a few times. CDR3 protein: CASSRDTRGNQPQHF. In DNA form, the CDR3 reads TGTGCCAGCAGCCGAGACACCCGTGGCAATCAGCCCCAGCATTTT. The chain links TRBV7-8 to TRBJ1-5; D gene unclear. The germline V gene encodes CDR1 SGHVS and CDR2 FQNEAQ. There are 15 residues in the CDR3. Trimming pared 5 bases from V and 2 bases from J, leaving 13 bases between.

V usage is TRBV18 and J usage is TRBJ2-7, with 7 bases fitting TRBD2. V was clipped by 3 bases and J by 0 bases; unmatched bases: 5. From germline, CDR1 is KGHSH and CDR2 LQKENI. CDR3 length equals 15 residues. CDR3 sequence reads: CASSPPGLNSYEQYF. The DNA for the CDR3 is TGTGCCAGCTCACCTCCGGGACTAAACTCCTACGAGCAGTACTTC.

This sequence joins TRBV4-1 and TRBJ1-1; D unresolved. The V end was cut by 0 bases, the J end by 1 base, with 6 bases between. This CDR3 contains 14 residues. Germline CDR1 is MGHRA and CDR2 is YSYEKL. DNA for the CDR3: TGCGCCAGCAGCCAAGACCTAAGGAACACTGAAGCTTTCTTT. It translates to CASSQDLRNTEAFF.

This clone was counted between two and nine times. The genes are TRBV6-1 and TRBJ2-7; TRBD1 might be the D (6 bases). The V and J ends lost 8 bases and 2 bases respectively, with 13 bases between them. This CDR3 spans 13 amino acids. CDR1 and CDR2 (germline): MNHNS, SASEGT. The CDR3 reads CASDLTGTYEQYF. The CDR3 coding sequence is TGTGCCAGCGACCTTACAGGGACCTACGAGCAGTACTTC.

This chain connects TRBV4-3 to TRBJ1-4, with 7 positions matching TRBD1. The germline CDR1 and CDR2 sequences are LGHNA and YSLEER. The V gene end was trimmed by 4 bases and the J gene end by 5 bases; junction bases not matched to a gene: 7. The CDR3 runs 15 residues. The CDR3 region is CASSLTDRLNEKLFF. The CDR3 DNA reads TGCGCCAGCAGCCTGACGGACAGGTTAAATGAAAAACTGTTTTTT.

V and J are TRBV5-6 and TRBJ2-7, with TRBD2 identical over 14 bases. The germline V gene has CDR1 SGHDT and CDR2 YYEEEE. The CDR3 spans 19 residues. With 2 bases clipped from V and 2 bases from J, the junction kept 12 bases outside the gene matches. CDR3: CASSLRLAGGFQSTYEQYF. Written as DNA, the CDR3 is TGTGCCAGCAGCTTACGACTAGCGGGAGGGTTTCAGAGCACCTACGAGCAGTACTTC.

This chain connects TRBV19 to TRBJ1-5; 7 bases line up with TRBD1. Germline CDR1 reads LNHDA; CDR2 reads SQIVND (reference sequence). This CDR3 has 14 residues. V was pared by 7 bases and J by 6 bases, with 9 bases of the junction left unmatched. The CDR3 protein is CASTGTAWGQPQHF. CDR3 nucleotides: TGTGCCAGTACCGGGACAGCTTGGGGTCAGCCCCAGCATTTT.

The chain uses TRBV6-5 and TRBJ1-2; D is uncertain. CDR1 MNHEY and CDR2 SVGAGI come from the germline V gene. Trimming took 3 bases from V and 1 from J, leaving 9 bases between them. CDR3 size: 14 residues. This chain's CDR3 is CASSYGVFNYGYTF. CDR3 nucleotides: TGTGCCAGCAGTTATGGAGTCTTTAACTATGGCTACACCTTC.

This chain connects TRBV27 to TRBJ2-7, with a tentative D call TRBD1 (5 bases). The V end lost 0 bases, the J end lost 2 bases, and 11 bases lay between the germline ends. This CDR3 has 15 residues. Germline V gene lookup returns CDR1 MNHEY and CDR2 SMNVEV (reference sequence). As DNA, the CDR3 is TGTGCCAGCAGTTTATCGGCCAGGGCCGCCTACGAGCAGTACTTC. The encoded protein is CASSLSARAAYEQYF.

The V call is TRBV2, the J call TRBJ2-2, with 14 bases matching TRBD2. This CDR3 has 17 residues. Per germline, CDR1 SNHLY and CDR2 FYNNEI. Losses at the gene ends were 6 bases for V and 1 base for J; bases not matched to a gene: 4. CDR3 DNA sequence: TGTGCCAGCAGCCGACTAGCGGGAGGGCTGAACACCGGGGAGCTGTTTTTT. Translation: CASSRLAGGLNTGELFF.

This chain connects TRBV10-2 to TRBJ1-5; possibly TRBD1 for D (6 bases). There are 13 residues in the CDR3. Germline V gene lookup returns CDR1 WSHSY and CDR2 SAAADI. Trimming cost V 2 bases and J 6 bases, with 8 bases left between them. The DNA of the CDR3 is TGCGCCAGCAGTGAGCTCAGGGGTCAGCCCCAGCATTTT. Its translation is CASSELRGQPQHF.

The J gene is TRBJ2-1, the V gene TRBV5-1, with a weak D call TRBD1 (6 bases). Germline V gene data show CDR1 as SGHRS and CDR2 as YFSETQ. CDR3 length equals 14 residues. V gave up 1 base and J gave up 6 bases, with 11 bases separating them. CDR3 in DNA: TGCGCCAGCAGCTTGCTTCCGGACAGCAATGAGCAGTTCTTC. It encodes CASSLLPDSNEQFF.

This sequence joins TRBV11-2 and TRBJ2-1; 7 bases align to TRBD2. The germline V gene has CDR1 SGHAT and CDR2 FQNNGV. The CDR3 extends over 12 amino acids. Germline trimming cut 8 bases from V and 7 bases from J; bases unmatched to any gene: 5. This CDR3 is CASEIAGNEQFF. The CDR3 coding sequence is TGTGCCAGCGAAATAGCGGGTAATGAGCAGTTCTTC. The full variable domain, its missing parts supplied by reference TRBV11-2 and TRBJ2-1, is EAGVAQSPRYKIIEKRQSVAFWCNPISGHATLYWYQQILGQGPKLLIQFQNNGVVDDSQLPKDRFSAERLKGVDSTLKIQPAKLEDSAVYLCASEIAGNEQFFGPGTRLTVL.

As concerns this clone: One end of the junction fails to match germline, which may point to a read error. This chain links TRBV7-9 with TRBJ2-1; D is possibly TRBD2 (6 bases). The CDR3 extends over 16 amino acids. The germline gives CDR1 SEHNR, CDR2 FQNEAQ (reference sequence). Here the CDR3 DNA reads TGTTCCAGCAGCTTCGGGGCGGAGGGGCGCTACAATGAGCAGTTCTTC. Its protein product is CSSSFGAEGRYNEQFF.

The CDR3 loop is CASSLGDGGRGNEQFF. CDR3 nucleotide sequence: TGTGCCAGCAGCTTAGGAGATGGCGGGAGGGGTAATGAGCAGTTCTTC. The V gene is TRBV7-6, the J gene TRBJ2-1, with 9 bases fitting TRBD2. The CDR3 runs 16 residues. CDR1 is SGHVS, CDR2 FNYEAQ, per germline. Germline trimming cut 1 base from V and 7 bases from J; bases unmatched to any gene: 8.

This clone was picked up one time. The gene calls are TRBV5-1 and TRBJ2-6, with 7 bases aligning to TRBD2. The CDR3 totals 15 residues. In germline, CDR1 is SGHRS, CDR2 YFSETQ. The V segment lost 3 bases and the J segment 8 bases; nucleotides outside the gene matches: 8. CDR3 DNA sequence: TGCGCCAGCAGCTGGGGGGGTCCCGTTCCCAACGTCCTGACTTTC. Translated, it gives CASSWGGPVPNVLTF.

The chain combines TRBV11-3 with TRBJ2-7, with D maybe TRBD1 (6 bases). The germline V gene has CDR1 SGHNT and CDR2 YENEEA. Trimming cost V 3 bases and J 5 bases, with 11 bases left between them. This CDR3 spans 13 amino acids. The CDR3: CASSFSGADEQYF. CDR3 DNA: TGTGCCAGCAGCTTTTCAGGGGCGGACGAGCAGTACTTC.

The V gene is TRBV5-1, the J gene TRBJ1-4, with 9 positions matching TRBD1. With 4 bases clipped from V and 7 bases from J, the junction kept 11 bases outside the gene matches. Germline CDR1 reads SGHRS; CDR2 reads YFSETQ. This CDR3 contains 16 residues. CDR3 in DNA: TGCGCCAGCAGCCACGAACCTACAGGGGGCGGTGAAAAACTGTTTTTT. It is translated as CASSHEPTGGGEKLFF.

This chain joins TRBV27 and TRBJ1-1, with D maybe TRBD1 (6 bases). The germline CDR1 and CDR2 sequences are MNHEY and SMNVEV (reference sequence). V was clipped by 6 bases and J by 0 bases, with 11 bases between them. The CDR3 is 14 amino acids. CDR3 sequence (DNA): TGTGCCAGCAGCCGGACAGCCATGAACACTGAAGCTTTCTTT. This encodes CASSRTAMNTEAFF.

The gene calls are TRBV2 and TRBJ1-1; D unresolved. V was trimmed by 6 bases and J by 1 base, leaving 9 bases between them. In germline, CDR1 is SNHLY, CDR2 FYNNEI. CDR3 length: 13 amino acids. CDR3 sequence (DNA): TGTGCCAGCAGACCTGACAAGAACACTGAAGCTTTCTTT. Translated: CASRPDKNTEAFF.

The CDR3 is CASSPKREGITQYF. In nucleotides, the CDR3 is TGTGCCAGCTCACCTAAGCGGGAGGGGATTACGCAGTATTTT. The genes are TRBV18 and TRBJ2-3; 10 bases map to TRBD2. This CDR3 spans 14 amino acids. Germline V gene lookup returns CDR1 KGHSH and CDR2 LQKENI. V trimming: 3 bases; J trimming: 8 bases; junction bases outside the gene matches: 5.

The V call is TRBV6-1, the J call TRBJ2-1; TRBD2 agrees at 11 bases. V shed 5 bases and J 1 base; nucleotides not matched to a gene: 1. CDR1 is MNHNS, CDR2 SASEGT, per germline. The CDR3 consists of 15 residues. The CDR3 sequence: CASSTSGRSYNEQFF. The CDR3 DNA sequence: TGTGCCAGCAGTACTAGCGGGAGATCCTACAATGAGCAGTTCTTC.

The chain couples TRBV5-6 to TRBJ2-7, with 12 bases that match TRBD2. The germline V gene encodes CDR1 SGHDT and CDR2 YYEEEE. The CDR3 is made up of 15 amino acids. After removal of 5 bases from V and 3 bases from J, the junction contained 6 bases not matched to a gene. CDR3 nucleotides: TGTGCCAGCAGTCTACTAGCGGGAGGTAGCTACGAGCAGTACTTC. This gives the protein CASSLLAGGSYEQYF.

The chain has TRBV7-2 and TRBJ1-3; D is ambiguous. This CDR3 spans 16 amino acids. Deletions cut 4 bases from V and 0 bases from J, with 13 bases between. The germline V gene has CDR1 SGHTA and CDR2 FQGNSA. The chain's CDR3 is CASSSRPRGSGNTIYF. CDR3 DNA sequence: TGTGCCAGCAGCTCGCGGCCACGGGGCTCTGGAAACACCATATATTTT.

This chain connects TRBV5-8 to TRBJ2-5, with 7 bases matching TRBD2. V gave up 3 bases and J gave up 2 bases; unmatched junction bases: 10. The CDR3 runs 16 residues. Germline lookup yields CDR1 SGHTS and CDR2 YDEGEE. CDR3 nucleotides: TGTGCCAGCAGCTGGCGGGCTAGCGGACTTCAAGAGACCCAGTACTTC. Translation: CASSWRASGLQETQYF.